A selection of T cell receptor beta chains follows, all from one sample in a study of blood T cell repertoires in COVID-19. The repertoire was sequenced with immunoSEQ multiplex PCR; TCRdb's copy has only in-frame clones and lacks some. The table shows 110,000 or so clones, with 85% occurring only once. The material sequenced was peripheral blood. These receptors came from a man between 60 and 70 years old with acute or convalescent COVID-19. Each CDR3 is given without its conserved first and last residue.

ASSPGPRGETQY TRBV7-8
ASGGKGRLNTEAF TRBV2
ASSLNSYQPQH TRBV27
ASSLGQGETQY TRBV7-7
ATSDAAARIGYT TRBV24-1
SASSESNQPQH TRBV20-1
ASSLVEQETQY TRBV5-1
ASSQAPGQGGNQPQH TRBV4-1
SASGGTSFRDRRFNEQF TRBV20-1
ASSATDSNQPQH TRBV10-2
ASSITGPDTQY TRBV11-2
ASSARQGRTVTGELF TRBV7-9
ASSDSQAGGWSSYNEQF TRBV6-4
ATSSGTGSLSTDTQY TRBV19
ASSSGGQTNEKLF TRBV5-1
ASSIPQGGRRAF TRBV19